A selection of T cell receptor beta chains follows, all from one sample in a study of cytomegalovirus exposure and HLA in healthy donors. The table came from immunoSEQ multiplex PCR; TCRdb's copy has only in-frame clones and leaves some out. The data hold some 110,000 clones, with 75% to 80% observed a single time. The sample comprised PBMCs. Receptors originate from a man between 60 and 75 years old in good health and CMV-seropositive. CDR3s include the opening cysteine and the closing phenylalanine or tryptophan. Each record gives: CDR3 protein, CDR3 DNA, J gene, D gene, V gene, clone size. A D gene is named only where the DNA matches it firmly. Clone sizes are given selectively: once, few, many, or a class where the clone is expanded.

CDR3 protein: CATKGGSGGNQETQYF
CDR3 DNA: TGTGCCACCAAAGGGGGAAGCGGGGGGAACCAAGAGACCCAGTACTTC
J gene: TRBJ2-5
D gene: TRBD2
V gene: TRBV10-3
clone size: -

CDR3 protein: CASSLFPQGGVNTEAFF
CDR3 DNA: TGTGCCAGCAGTTTATTCCCCCAGGGCGGTGTGAACACTGAAGCTTTCTTT
J gene: TRBJ1-1
D gene: -
V gene: TRBV27
clone size: -

CDR3 protein: CASSIGQTGVHFDIQYF
CDR3 DNA: TGTGCCAGTAGTATCGGTCAAACAGGGGTACACTTCGACATTCAGTACTTC
J gene: TRBJ2-4
D gene: TRBD1
V gene: TRBV19
clone size: -

CDR3 protein: CASSSSGQPFNEKLFF
CDR3 DNA: TGTGCCAGCAGCTCCTCGGGACAGCCTTTTAATGAAAAACTGTTTTTT
J gene: TRBJ1-4
D gene: TRBD1
V gene: TRBV7-7
clone size: -

CDR3 protein: CASSELDWTTRELFF
CDR3 DNA: TGTGCCAGCAGTGAGCTGGACTGGACCACCCGGGAGCTGTTTTTT
J gene: TRBJ2-2
D gene: -
V gene: TRBV6-1
clone size: -

CDR3 protein: CASSLRQGHEQYF
CDR3 DNA: TGTGCCAGCAGCCTGAGACAGGGACACGAGCAGTACTTC
J gene: TRBJ2-7
D gene: TRBD1
V gene: TRBV9
clone size: -

CDR3 protein: CARCWEDGGHQETQYF
CDR3 DNA: TGTGCTAGGTGTTGGGAGGACGGGGGGCACCAAGAGACCCAGTACTTC
J gene: TRBJ2-5
D gene: -
V gene: TRBV12-5
clone size: -

CDR3 protein: CASSETRVQETQYF
CDR3 DNA: TGTGCCAGCAGTGAAACGAGGGTGCAAGAGACCCAGTACTTC
J gene: TRBJ2-5
D gene: -
V gene: TRBV6-1
clone size: once

CDR3 protein: CASSLTRGQGVFYGYTF
CDR3 DNA: TGTGCCAGCAGCTTAACTAGAGGACAGGGGGTTTTCTATGGCTACACCTTC
J gene: TRBJ1-2
D gene: TRBD1
V gene: TRBV7-3
clone size: medium-sized

CDR3 protein: CASSTWVIPGDTEAFF
CDR3 DNA: TGTGCCAGCAGCACTTGGGTCATCCCAGGGGACACTGAAGCTTTCTTT
J gene: TRBJ1-1
D gene: -
V gene: TRBV21-1
clone size: -

CDR3 protein: CASSLQGHEQYF
CDR3 DNA: TGTGCCAGCAGTTTACAGGGCCACGAGCAGTACTTC
J gene: TRBJ2-7
D gene: -
V gene: TRBV28
clone size: -

CDR3 protein: CASSIRGSDTEAFF
CDR3 DNA: TGTGCCAGTAGTATACGTGGTTCGGACACTGAAGCTTTCTTT
J gene: TRBJ1-1
D gene: -
V gene: TRBV19
clone size: -

CDR3 protein: CASSRGAAKETQYF
CDR3 DNA: TGCGCCAGCAGCAGAGGAGCGGCTAAAGAGACCCAGTACTTC
J gene: TRBJ2-5
D gene: -
V gene: TRBV5-1
clone size: -

CDR3 protein: CASSYPGTEFYGYTF
CDR3 DNA: TGTGCCAGCAGTTACCCCGGGACAGAATTTTATGGCTACACCTTC
J gene: TRBJ1-2
D gene: TRBD1
V gene: TRBV6-5
clone size: -

CDR3 protein: CATSTRQETQYF
CDR3 DNA: TGTGCCACCAGCACCAGGCAAGAGACCCAGTACTTC
J gene: TRBJ2-5
D gene: -
V gene: TRBV15
clone size: once

CDR3 protein: CASSLVLTNTGELFF
CDR3 DNA: TGTGCCAGCAGCTTAGTACTAACGAACACCGGGGAGCTGTTTTTT
J gene: TRBJ2-2
D gene: -
V gene: TRBV11-2
clone size: -

CDR3 protein: CSSSLESSGGDTDTQYF
CDR3 DNA: TGTTCCAGCAGCTTAGAGTCTAGCGGGGGGGACACAGATACGCAGTATTTT
J gene: TRBJ2-3
D gene: TRBD2
V gene: TRBV7-9
clone size: -

CDR3 protein: CASSLGPGQAGNTIYF
CDR3 DNA: TGCGCCAGCAGCTTGGGTCCGGGACAAGCTGGAAACACCATATATTTT
J gene: TRBJ1-3
D gene: -
V gene: TRBV5-1
clone size: -

CDR3 protein: CASSSYGNTIYF
CDR3 DNA: TGTGCCAGCAGCTCGTATGGAAACACCATATATTTT
J gene: TRBJ1-3
D gene: -
V gene: TRBV5-5
clone size: -

CDR3 protein: CASSQDPGSEQYF
CDR3 DNA: TGCGCCAGCAGCCAAGACCCAGGGTCCGAGCAGTACTTC
J gene: TRBJ2-7
D gene: -
V gene: TRBV4-1
clone size: -

CDR3 protein: CASSQDYSGFYSTDTQYF
CDR3 DNA: TGTGCCAGCAGCCAAGATTATTCCGGGTTCTACAGCACAGATACGCAGTATTTT
J gene: TRBJ2-3
D gene: -
V gene: TRBV14
clone size: -

CDR3 protein: CASSIAGVSYEQYF
CDR3 DNA: TGTGCCAGCAGCATCGCGGGGGTCTCCTACGAGCAGTACTTC
J gene: TRBJ2-7
D gene: TRBD2
V gene: TRBV7-3
clone size: -

CDR3 protein: CASSPTSPYTDTQYF
CDR3 DNA: TGCGCCAGCAGCCCGACTAGCCCCTACACAGATACGCAGTATTTT
J gene: TRBJ2-3
D gene: TRBD2
V gene: TRBV10-2
clone size: -

CDR3 protein: CASSIRESYGYTF
CDR3 DNA: TGTGCCAGCAGCATCAGGGAAAGCTATGGCTACACCTTC
J gene: TRBJ1-2
D gene: -
V gene: TRBV7-9
clone size: -

CDR3 protein: CASSLAGTNNEQFF
CDR3 DNA: TGCGCCAGCAGCTTGGCCGGGACTAACAATGAGCAGTTCTTC
J gene: TRBJ2-1
D gene: TRBD2
V gene: TRBV5-1
clone size: -

CDR3 protein: CASSPGLAVGEQFF
CDR3 DNA: TGTGCCAGCAGCCCCGGGCTAGCGGTCGGTGAGCAGTTCTTC
J gene: TRBJ2-1
D gene: TRBD2
V gene: TRBV7-9
clone size: -

CDR3 protein: CASSTGTGNQPQHF
CDR3 DNA: TGCGCCAGCAGCACGGGGACAGGGAATCAGCCCCAGCATTTT
J gene: TRBJ1-5
D gene: TRBD1
V gene: TRBV5-1
clone size: -

CDR3 protein: CASSVPTGTLYEQYF
CDR3 DNA: TGTGCCAGCAGTGTTCCGACAGGGACCCTCTACGAGCAGTACTTC
J gene: TRBJ2-7
D gene: TRBD1
V gene: TRBV6-1
clone size: -

CDR3 protein: CASSSDSTGELFF
CDR3 DNA: TGTGCCAGCAGTTCGGACAGCACCGGGGAGCTGTTTTTT
J gene: TRBJ2-2
D gene: -
V gene: TRBV2
clone size: -

CDR3 protein: CASKFPGVTEAFF
CDR3 DNA: TGTGCCAGTAAGTTCCCAGGTGTTACTGAAGCTTTCTTT
J gene: TRBJ1-1
D gene: -
V gene: TRBV19
clone size: -

CDR3 protein: CASSLQGLSYEQYF
CDR3 DNA: TGTGCCAGCAGCTTACAGGGCCTATCCTACGAGCAGTACTTC
J gene: TRBJ2-7
D gene: -
V gene: TRBV7-9
clone size: -

CDR3 protein: CASIQGTGLSTGELFF
CDR3 DNA: TGTGCCAGCATTCAGGGGACAGGACTATCAACCGGGGAGCTGTTTTTT
J gene: TRBJ2-2
D gene: TRBD1
V gene: TRBV6-6
clone size: -

CDR3 protein: CASSLGGTGMADPPLHF
CDR3 DNA: TGCGCCAGCAGCTTGGGGGGGACAGGGATGGCGGATCCACCCCTCCACTTT
J gene: TRBJ1-6
D gene: TRBD1
V gene: TRBV5-1
clone size: -

CDR3 protein: CASRPTSGGSLAKNIQYF
CDR3 DNA: TGTGCCAGCAGACCGACTAGCGGGGGTAGTTTAGCCAAAAACATTCAGTACTTC
J gene: TRBJ2-4
D gene: TRBD2
V gene: TRBV7-9
clone size: -

CDR3 protein: CASSVGMGAAYGYTF
CDR3 DNA: TGTGCCAGCAGCGTAGGAATGGGGGCGGCATATGGCTACACCTTC
J gene: TRBJ1-2
D gene: -
V gene: TRBV9
clone size: -

CDR3 protein: CASSEGGRLDIQYF
CDR3 DNA: TGTGCCAGCAGCGAGGGGGGGAGACTGGACATTCAGTACTTC
J gene: TRBJ2-4
D gene: -
V gene: TRBV2
clone size: -

CDR3 protein: CASSLSNSNQPQHF
CDR3 DNA: TGTGCCAGCAGCTTAAGCAACAGCAATCAGCCCCAGCATTTT
J gene: TRBJ1-5
D gene: -
V gene: TRBV7-9
clone size: few

CDR3 protein: CASSLTAGGDTDTQYF
CDR3 DNA: TGTGCCAGCAGCTTAACAGCGGGGGGGGACACAGATACGCAGTATTTT
J gene: TRBJ2-3
D gene: TRBD2
V gene: TRBV7-9
clone size: -

CDR3 protein: CASSEGEGRKPQHF
CDR3 DNA: TGTGCCAGCAGTGAAGGGGAGGGAAGGAAGCCCCAGCATTTT
J gene: TRBJ1-5
D gene: -
V gene: TRBV6-1
clone size: few

CDR3 protein: CASSPSENNSPLHF
CDR3 DNA: TGTGCCAGCTCCCCCTCGGAGAATAATTCACCCCTCCACTTT
J gene: TRBJ1-6
D gene: -
V gene: TRBV18
clone size: -

CDR3 protein: CASSPGTSGGANEQFF
CDR3 DNA: TGTGCCAGCAGCCCAGGGACTAGCGGGGGGGCTAATGAGCAGTTCTTC
J gene: TRBJ2-1
D gene: TRBD2
V gene: TRBV9
clone size: -

CDR3 protein: CASSDDRGAANYGYTF
CDR3 DNA: TGTGCCAGCAGTGATGACAGGGGAGCTGCTAACTATGGCTACACCTTC
J gene: TRBJ1-2
D gene: TRBD1
V gene: TRBV6-1
clone size: -

CDR3 protein: CASSSPTGPSTDTQYF
CDR3 DNA: TGTGCCAGCAGCTCGCCGACAGGGCCTAGCACAGATACGCAGTATTTT
J gene: TRBJ2-3
D gene: TRBD1
V gene: TRBV7-9
clone size: -

CDR3 protein: CASSGLGEFLHF
CDR3 DNA: TGTGCCAGCAGTGGCCTCGGAGAGTTCCTCCACTTT
J gene: TRBJ1-6
D gene: -
V gene: TRBV2
clone size: -

CDR3 protein: CASSLQGSHNSPLHF
CDR3 DNA: TGTGCCAGCAGCTTGCAGGGATCGCATAATTCACCCCTCCACTTT
J gene: TRBJ1-6
D gene: -
V gene: TRBV5-4
clone size: -

CDR3 protein: CASSGLMRTEAFF
CDR3 DNA: TGTGCCAGCAGCGGGCTCATGAGAACTGAAGCTTTCTTT
J gene: TRBJ1-1
D gene: -
V gene: TRBV7-9
clone size: -

CDR3 protein: CASSLLGQSSYNSPLHF
CDR3 DNA: TGTGCCAGCAGTTTATTGGGGCAAAGCTCCTATAATTCACCCCTCCACTTT
J gene: TRBJ1-6
D gene: -
V gene: TRBV28
clone size: -

CDR3 protein: CASSFGRGGGTPEAFF
CDR3 DNA: TGTGCCAGCAGCTTTGGTAGGGGAGGGGGAACCCCTGAAGCTTTCTTT
J gene: TRBJ1-1
D gene: -
V gene: TRBV7-2
clone size: once

CDR3 protein: CASTPTGSRYSNQPQHF
CDR3 DNA: TGTGCCAGTACCCCAACGGGTTCGCGTTATAGCAATCAGCCCCAGCATTTT
J gene: TRBJ1-5
D gene: -
V gene: TRBV19
clone size: -

CDR3 protein: CASSTRDRGFYEQYF
CDR3 DNA: TGTGCCAGCTCCACCAGGGACAGGGGGTTTTACGAGCAGTACTTC
J gene: TRBJ2-7
D gene: TRBD1
V gene: TRBV6-5
clone size: -